This T cell receptor beta chain was identified during a study of CD8 T cells in ankylosing spondylitis. General study results and limits: It was reported that disease-linked clones were significantly enriched in matched ankylosing spondylitis synovial fluid. Among TCR beta sequences, a motif of eight or nine highly homologous variants appeared characteristic of ankylosing spondylitis blood.

Libraries of TCR beta came from quantitative 5'-RACE with molecular barcodes. MiXCR, applied by TCRdb to the 5' RACE reads, yields one record per CDR3 protein. The data hold around 770,000 distinct CDR3 sequences, with approximately 10% observed a single time. For this clonotype: Its antigen is as yet unknown.

CDR3 length: 13 amino acids. Trimming took off 3 bases at V and 1 base at J, with 5 bases between the two ends. Germline V gives CDR1 ENHRY, CDR2 SYGVKD. This chain joins TRBV10-3 and TRBJ2-3; D gene ambiguous. The receptor's source is a male donor with ankylosing spondylitis. Sequencing input: blood, either unsorted or a sorted T cell fraction (not recorded which). The CDR3 DNA follows: TGTGCCATCAGTGATGGGGGCACAGATACGCAGTATTTT. Translation gives CAISDGGTDTQYF.